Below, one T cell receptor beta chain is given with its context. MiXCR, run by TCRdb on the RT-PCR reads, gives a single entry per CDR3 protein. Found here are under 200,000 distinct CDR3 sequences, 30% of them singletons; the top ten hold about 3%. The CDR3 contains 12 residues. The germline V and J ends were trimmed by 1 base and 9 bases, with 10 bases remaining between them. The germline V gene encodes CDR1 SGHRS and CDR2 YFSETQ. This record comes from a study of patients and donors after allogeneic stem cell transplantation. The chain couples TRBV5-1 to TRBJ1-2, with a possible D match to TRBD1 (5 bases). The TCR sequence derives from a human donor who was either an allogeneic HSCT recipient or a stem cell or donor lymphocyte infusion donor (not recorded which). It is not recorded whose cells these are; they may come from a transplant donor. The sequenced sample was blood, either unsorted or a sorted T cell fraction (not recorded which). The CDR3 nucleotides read TGCGCCAGCAGCTTGCCGGGACCCCGCTACACCTTC. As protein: CASSLPGPRYTF.